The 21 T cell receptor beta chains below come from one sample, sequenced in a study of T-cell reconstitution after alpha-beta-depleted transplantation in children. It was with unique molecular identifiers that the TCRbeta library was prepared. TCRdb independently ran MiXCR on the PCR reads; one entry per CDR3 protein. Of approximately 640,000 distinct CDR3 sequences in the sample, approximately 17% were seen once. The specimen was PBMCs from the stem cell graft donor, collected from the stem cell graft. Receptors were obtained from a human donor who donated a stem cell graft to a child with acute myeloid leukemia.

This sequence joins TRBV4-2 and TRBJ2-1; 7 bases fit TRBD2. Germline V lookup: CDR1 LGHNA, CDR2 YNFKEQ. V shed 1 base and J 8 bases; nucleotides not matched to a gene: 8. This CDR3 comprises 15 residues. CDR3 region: CASSQGSGVGDEQFF. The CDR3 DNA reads TGTGCCAGCAGCCAAGGAAGCGGGGTGGGTGATGAGCAGTTCTTC.

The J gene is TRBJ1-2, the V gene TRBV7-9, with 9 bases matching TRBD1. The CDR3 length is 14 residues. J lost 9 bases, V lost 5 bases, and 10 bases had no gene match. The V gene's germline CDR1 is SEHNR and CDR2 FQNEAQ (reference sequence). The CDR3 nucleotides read TGTGCCAGCAGCCCCCTACAGGGGGCGGTGAGCTACACCTTC. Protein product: CASSPLQGAVSYTF.

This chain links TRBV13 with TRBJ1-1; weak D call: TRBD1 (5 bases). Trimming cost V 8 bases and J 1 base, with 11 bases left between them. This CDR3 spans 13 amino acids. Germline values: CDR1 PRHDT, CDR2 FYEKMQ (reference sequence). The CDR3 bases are TGTGCCAGCCGAAGTGGGGGGAACACTGAAGCTTTCTTT. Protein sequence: CASRSGGNTEAFF.

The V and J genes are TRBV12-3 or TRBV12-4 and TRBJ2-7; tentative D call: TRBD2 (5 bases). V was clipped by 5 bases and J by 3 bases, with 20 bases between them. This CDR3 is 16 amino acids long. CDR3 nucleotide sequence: TGTGCCAGCAGTCCGTCCGGGCCAACGAGGGTCTACGAGCAGTACTTC. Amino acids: CASSPSGPTRVYEQYF.

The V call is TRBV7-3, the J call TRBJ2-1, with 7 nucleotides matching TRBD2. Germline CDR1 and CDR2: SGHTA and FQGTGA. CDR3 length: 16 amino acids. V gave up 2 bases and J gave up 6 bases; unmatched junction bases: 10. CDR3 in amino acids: CASSLVGTNLPNEQFF. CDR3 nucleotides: TGTGCCAGCAGCTTAGTTGGGACTAACCTTCCCAATGAGCAGTTCTTC.

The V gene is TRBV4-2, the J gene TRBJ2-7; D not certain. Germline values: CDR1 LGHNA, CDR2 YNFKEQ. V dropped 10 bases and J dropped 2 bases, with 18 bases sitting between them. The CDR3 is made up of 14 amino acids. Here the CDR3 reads CAMSFGLLAYEQYF. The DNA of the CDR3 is TGTGCCATGAGCTTTGGGCTCCTCGCCTACGAGCAGTACTTC.

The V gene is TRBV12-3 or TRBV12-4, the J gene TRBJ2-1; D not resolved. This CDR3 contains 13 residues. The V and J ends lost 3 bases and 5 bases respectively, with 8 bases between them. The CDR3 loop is CASSFPTHNEQFF. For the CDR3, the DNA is TGTGCCAGCAGTTTCCCCACCCACAATGAGCAGTTCTTC.

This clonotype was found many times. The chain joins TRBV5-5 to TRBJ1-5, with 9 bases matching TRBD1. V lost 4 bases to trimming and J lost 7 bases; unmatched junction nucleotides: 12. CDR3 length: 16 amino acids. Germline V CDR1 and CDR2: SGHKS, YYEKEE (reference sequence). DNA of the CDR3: TGTGCCAGCAGCCCGATGCCGGGACAGGGAAGACAGCCCCAGCATTTT. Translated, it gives CASSPMPGQGRQPQHF.

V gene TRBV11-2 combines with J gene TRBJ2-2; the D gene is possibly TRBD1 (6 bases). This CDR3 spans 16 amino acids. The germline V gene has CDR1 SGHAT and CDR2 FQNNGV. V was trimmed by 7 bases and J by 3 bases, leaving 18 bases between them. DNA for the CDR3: TGTGCCAGCACCGATAGGACAGACATCGACACCGGGGAGCTGTTTTTT. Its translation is CASTDRTDIDTGELFF.

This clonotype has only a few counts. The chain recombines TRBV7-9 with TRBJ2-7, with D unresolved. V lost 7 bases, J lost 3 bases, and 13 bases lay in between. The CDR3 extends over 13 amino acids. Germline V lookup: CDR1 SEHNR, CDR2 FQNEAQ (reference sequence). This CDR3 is CASTFQVGYEQYF. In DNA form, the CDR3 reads TGTGCCAGCACCTTCCAGGTCGGCTACGAGCAGTACTTC.

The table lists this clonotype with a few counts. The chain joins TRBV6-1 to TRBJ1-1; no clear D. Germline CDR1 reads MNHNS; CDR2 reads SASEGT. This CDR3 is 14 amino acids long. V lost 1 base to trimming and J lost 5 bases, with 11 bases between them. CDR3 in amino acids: CASSEVPDETEAFF. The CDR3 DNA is TGTGCCAGCAGTGAAGTTCCGGACGAAACTGAAGCTTTCTTT.

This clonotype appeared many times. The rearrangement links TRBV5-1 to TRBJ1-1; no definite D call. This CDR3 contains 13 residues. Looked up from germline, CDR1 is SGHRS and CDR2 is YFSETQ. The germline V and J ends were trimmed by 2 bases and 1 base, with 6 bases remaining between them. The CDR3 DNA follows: TGCGCCAGCAGCTTTACATCGAACACTGAAGCTTTCTTT. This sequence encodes CASSFTSNTEAFF.

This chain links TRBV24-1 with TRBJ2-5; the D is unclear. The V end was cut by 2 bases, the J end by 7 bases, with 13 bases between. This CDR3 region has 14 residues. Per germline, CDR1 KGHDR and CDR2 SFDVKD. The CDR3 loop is CATSDSQRAGTQYF. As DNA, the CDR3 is TGTGCCACCAGTGATTCTCAGCGAGCTGGGACCCAGTACTTC.

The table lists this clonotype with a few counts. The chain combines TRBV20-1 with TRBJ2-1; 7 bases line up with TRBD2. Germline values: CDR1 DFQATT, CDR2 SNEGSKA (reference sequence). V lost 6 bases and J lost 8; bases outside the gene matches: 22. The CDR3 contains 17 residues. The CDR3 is CSAEGVSEIGLGDEQFF. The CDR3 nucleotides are TGCAGTGCAGAGGGAGTGAGTGAGATCGGACTAGGCGATGAGCAGTTCTTC.

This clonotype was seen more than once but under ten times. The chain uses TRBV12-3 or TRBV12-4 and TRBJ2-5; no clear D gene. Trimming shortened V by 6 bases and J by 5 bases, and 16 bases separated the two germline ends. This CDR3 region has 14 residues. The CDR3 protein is CASRLRHSSETQYF. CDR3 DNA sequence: TGTGCCAGCAGACTCCGACACAGCAGTGAGACCCAGTACTTC.

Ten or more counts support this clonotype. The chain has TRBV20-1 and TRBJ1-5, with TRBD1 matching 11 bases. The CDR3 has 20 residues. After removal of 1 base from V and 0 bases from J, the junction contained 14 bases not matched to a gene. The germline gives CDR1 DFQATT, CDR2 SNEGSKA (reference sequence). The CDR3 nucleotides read TGCAGTGCTAGAGCGCGACCCGGACAGGGGGCGATATATAGCAATCAGCCCCAGCATTTT. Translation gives CSARARPGQGAIYSNQPQHF.

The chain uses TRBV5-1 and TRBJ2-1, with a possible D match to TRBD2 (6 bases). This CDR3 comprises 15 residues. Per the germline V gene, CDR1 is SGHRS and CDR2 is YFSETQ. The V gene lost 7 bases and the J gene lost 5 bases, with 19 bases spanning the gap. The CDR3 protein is CASHGASSGNNEQFF. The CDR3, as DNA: TGCGCCAGCCACGGCGCGAGTAGCGGAAACAATGAGCAGTTCTTC.

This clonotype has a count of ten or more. CDR3 sequence (DNA): TGTGCCAGCAGCAGGGACAGGGCGCTGTACAATGAGCAGTTCTTC. This gives the protein CASSRDRALYNEQFF. The chain joins TRBV5-6 to TRBJ2-1; 9 nucleotides align to TRBD1. The germline gives CDR1 SGHDT, CDR2 YYEEEE. The CDR3 has 15 amino acids. The junction had 6 bases not matched to a gene; V was cut back by 4 bases and J by 4 bases.

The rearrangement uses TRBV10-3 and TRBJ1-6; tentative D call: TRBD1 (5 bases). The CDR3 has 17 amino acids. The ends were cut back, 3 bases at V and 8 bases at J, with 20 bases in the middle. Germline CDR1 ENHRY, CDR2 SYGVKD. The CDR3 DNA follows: TGTGCCATCAGTGACCCGACGGGAGAGGGGTTCGATTCACCCCTCCACTTT. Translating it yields CAISDPTGEGFDSPLHF.

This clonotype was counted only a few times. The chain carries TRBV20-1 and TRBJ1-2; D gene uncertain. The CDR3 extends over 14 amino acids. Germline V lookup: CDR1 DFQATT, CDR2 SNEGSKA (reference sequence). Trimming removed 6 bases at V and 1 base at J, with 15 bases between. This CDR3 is CSAIGGENNYGYTF. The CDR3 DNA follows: TGCAGTGCCATAGGTGGGGAAAATAACTATGGCTACACCTTC.

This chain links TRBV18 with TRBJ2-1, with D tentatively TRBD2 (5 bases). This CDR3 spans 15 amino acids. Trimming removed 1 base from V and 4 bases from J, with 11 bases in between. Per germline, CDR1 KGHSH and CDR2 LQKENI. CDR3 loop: CASSPLGVGYNEQFF. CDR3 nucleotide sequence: TGTGCCAGCTCACCACTCGGGGTAGGGTACAATGAGCAGTTCTTC.